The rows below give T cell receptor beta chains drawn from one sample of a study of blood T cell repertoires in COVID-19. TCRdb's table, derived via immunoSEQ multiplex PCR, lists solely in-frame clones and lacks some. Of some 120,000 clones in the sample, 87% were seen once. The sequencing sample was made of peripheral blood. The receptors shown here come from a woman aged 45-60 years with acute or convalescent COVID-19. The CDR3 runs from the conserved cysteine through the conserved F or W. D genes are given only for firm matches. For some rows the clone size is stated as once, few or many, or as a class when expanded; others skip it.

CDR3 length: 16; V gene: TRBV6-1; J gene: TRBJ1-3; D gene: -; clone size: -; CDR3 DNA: TGTGCCAGCAGCGAAGGTGGGGGAGGTTCCGGAAACACCATATATTTT; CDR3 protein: CASSEGGGGSGNTIYF
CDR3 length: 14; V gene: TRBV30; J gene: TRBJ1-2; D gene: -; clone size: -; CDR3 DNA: TGTGCCTGGAGTGTAGTTAGCCCTAAGTATGGCTACACCTTC; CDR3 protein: CAWSVVSPKYGYTF
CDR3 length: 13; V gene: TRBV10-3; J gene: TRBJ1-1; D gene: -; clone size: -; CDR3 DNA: TGTGCCATCAGTGAGTTTGGAGGAGATGAAGCTTTCTTT; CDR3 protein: CAISEFGGDEAFF
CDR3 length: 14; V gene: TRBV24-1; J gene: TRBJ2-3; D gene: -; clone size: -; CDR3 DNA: TGTGCCTCTCAGGCAGGGTATAGCACAGATACGCAGTATTTT; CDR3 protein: CASQAGYSTDTQYF
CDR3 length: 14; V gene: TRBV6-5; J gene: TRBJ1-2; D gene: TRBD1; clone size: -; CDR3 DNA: TGTGCCAGCACCCAGGGACAGCCCCAGGGAGGCTACACCTTC; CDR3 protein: CASTQGQPQGGYTF
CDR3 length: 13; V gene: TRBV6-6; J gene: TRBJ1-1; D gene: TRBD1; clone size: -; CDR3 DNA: TGTGCCAGCGGGCGGACAGGGGAACCTGAAGCTTTCTTT; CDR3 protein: CASGRTGEPEAFF
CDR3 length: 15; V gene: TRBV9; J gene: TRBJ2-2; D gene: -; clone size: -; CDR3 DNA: TGTGCCAGCAGCATGGAGGGGGGGCCTGGAGGGGAGCTGTTTTTT; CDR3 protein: CASSMEGGPGGELFF
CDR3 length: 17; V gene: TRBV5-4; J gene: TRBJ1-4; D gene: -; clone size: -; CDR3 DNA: TGTGCCAGCAGCCCGGGAAATGGCGGGGAAAAAAATGAAAAACTGTTTTTT; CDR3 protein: CASSPGNGGEKNEKLFF
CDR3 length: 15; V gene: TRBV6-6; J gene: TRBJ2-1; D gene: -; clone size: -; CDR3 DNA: TGTGCCAGCAGCCAACAGGGTTACTATGGGAATGAGCAGTTCTTC; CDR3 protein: CASSQQGYYGNEQFF
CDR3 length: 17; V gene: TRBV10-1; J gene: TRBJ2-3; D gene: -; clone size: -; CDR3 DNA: TGCGCCAGCAGCCCGTTTCGGTCCACGCTGATTCTGAATACGCAGTATTTT; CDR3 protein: CASSPFRSTLILNTQYF
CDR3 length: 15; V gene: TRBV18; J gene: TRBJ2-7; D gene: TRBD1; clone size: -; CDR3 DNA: TGTGCCAGCTCACCACAAGGGACAGGGACTCGCGAGCAGTACTTC; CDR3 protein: CASSPQGTGTREQYF
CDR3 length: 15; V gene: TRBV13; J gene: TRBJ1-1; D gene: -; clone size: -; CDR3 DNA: TGTGCCAGCAGCTTAGTCCACTCCCTTTACACTGAAGCTTTCTTT; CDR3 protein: CASSLVHSLYTEAFF
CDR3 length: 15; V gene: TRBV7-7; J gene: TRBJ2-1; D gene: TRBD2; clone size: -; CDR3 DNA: TGTGCCAGCAGCTTAGGGGGCGGGAGGGCGGATGAGCAGTTCTTC; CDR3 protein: CASSLGGGRADEQFF
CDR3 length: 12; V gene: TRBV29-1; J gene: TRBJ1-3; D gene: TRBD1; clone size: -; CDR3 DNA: TGCAGCGTACAGGGGGCTGGAAACACCATATATTTT; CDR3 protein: CSVQGAGNTIYF
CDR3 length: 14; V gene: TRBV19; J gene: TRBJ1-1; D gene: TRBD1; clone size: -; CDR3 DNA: TGTGCCAGTGCTGGACAGGGGGGTAACACTGAAGCTTTCTTT; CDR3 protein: CASAGQGGNTEAFF
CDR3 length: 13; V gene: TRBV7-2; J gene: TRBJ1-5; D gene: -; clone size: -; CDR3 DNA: TGTGCCAGCAGCTTGGAGCGAAATCAGCCCCAGCATTTT; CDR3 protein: CASSLERNQPQHF
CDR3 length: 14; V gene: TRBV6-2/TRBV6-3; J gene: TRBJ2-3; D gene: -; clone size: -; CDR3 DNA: TGTGCCAGCAGTTACGCCAGACTAGCAGATACGCAGTATTTT; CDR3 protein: CASSYARLADTQYF
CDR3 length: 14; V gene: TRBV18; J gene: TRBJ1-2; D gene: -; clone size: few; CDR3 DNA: TGTGCCAGCTCACTAACAGGAGGGGAGTATGGCTACACCTTC; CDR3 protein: CASSLTGGEYGYTF
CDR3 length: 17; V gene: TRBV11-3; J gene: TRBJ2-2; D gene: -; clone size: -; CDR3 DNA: TGTGCCAGCAGCTTATGGAAACAGGGAACGAACACCGGGGAGCTGTTTTTT; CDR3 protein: CASSLWKQGTNTGELFF
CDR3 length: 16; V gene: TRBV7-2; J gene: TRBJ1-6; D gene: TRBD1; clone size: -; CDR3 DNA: TGTGCCAGCAGCTTAGGGGGGACAGGGTATAATTCACCCCTCCACTTT; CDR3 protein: CASSLGGTGYNSPLHF
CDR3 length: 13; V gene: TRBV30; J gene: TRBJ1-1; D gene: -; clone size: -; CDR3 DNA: TGTGCCTGGAGGATGTGGCAGGGTGCTGAAGCTTTCTTT; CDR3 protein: CAWRMWQGAEAFF
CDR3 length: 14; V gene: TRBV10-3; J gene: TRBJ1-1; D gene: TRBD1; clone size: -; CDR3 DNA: TGTGCCATCAGGGCGGGACAGGGGGTCACTGAAGCTTTCTTT; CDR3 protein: CAIRAGQGVTEAFF
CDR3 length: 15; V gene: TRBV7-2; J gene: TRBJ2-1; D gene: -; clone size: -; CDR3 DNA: TGTGCCAGCAGCTTAGGGTCGGGGTCTGCAGGTGAGCAGTTCTTC; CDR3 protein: CASSLGSGSAGEQFF
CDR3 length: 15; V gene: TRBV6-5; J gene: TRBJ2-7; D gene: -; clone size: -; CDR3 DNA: TGTGCCAGCAGTTACTCTCCAGGTGAAGCCTACGAGCAGTACTTC; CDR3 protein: CASSYSPGEAYEQYF
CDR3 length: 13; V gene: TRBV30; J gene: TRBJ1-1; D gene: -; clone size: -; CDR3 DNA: TGTGCCTGGAGCTCTTTATCTACGACTGAAGCTTTCTTT; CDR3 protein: CAWSSLSTTEAFF
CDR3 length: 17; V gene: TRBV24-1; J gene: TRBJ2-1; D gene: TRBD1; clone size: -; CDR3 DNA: TGTGCCACCAGTGATTCTCGGACAGGGGGCGACCTCGGTGAGCAGTTCTTC; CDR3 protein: CATSDSRTGGDLGEQFF
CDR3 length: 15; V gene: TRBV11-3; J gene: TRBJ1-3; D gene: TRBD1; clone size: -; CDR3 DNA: TGTGCCAGCAAATCCGGGACAGACTCTGGAAACACCATATATTTT; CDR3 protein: CASKSGTDSGNTIYF
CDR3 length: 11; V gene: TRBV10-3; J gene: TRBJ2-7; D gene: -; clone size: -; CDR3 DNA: TGTGCCATCAGTGATAACTACGAGCAGTACTTC; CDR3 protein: CAISDNYEQYF
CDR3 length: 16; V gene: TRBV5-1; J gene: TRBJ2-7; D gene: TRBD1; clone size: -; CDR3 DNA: TGCGCCAGCAGCTTGGTCCAAGGGACAGTCACCTACGAGCAGTACTTC; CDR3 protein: CASSLVQGTVTYEQYF
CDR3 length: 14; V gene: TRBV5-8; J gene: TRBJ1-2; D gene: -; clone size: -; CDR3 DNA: TGTGCCAGCAGCTATGGCGGGGGTAACTATGGCTACACCTTC; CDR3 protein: CASSYGGGNYGYTF
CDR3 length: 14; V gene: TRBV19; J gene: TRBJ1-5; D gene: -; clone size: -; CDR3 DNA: TGTGCCAGTCACCAGGGATTGGGCTATCAGCCCCAGCATTTT; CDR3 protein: CASHQGLGYQPQHF
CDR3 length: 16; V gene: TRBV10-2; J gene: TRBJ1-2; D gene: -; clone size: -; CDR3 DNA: TGCGCCAGCAGTGAGTCAACAGGGTGGGCTAACTATGGCTACACCTTC; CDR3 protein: CASSESTGWANYGYTF
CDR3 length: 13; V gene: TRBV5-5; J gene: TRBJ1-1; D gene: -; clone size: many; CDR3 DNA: TGTGCCAGCAGCTTCAGGGCGAACACTGAAGCTTTCTTT; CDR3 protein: CASSFRANTEAFF
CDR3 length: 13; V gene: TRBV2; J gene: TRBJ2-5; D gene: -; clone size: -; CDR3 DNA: TGTGCCAGCAGTGAAGGGCACTATGAGACCCAGTACTTC; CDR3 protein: CASSEGHYETQYF
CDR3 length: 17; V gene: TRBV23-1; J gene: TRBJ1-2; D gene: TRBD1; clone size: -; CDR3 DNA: TGCGCCAGCAGTCAATCTGACAGGGGACTGCCGTTCTATGGCTACACCTTC; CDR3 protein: CASSQSDRGLPFYGYTF
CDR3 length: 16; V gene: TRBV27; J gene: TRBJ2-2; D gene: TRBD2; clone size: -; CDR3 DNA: TGTGCCAGCAGTAAGCTGCGGGAGGGAAATACCGGGGAGCTGTTTTTT; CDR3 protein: CASSKLREGNTGELFF
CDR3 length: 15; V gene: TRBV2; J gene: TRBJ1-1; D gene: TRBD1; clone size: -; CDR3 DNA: TGTGCCAGCAGGAAACGACAGGGACCGAACACTGAAGCTTTCTTT; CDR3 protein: CASRKRQGPNTEAFF
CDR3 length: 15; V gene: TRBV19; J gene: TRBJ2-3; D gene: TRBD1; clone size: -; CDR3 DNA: TGTGCCACTACCGACAGGGGGGTTATCTCAGATACGCAGTATTTT; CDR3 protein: CATTDRGVISDTQYF
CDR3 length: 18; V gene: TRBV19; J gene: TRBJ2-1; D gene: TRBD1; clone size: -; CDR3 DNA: TGTGCCAGTAGTATAGATTTGGGGGGACAGGGGATCTACAATGAGCAGTTCTTC; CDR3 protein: CASSIDLGGQGIYNEQFF
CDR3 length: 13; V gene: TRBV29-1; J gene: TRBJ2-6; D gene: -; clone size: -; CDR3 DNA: TGCAGCGTTGCCTTCTCTGGGGCCAACGTCCTGACTTTC; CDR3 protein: CSVAFSGANVLTF
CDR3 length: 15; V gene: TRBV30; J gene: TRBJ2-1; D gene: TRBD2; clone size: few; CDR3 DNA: TGTGCCTGGAGTGTTCTAGCGGGTCTTGGGAATGAGCAGTTCTTC; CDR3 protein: CAWSVLAGLGNEQFF
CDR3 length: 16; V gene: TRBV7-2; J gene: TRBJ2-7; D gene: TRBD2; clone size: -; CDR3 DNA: TGTGCCAGCAGCCCAGGGGGGACTAGCGGAAACTACGAGCAGTACTTC; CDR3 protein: CASSPGGTSGNYEQYF
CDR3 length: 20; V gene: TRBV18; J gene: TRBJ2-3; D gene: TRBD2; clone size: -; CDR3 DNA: TGTGCCAGCTCACCGCGATATAGCGGGGGAATACGGGGTGGCACAGATACGCAGTATTTT; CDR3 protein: CASSPRYSGGIRGGTDTQYF
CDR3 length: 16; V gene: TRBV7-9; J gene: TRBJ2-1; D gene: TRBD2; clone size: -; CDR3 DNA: TGTGCCAGCAGCCAACTAGCGGGATTCTCCTACAATGAGCAGTTCTTC; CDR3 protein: CASSQLAGFSYNEQFF
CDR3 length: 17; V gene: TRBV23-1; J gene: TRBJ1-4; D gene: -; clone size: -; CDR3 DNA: TGCGCCAGCAGTCAATCGGCCAGGGCAGCAACTAATGAAAAACTGTTTTTT; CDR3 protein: CASSQSARAATNEKLFF
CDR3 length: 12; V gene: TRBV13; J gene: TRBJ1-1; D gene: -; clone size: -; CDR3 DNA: TGTGCCAGCAGGTTTATGAACACTGAAGCTTTCTTT; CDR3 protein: CASRFMNTEAFF
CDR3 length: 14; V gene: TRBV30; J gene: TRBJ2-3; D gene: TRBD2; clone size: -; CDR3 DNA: TGTGCCTGGAGTGGCGGGGGATCAACAGATACGCAGTATTTT; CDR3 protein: CAWSGGGSTDTQYF
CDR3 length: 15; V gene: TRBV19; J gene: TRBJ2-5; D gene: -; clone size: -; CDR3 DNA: TGTGCCAGTAGTATGGTAGAAGCTGGTCAAGAGACCCAGTACTTC; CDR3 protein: CASSMVEAGQETQYF
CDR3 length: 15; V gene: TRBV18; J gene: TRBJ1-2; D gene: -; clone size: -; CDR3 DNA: TGTGCCAGCTCACCCGGACAGCCATTTGACTATGGCTACACCTTC; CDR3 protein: CASSPGQPFDYGYTF
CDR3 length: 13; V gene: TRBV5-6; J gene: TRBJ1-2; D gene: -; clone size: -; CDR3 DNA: TGTGCCAGCAGCTTGTCCAGGGCGGGAGGCTACACCTTC; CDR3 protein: CASSLSRAGGYTF
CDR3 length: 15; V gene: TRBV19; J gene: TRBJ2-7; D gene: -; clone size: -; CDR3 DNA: TGTGCCAGTAGTAATGGACTCCTTTCTCGGGGCGAGCAGTACTTC; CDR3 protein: CASSNGLLSRGEQYF
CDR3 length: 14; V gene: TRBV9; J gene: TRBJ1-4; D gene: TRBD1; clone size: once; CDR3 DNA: TGTGCCAGCAGCCGAGACAGGGAAGGTGAAAAACTGTTTTTT; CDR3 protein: CASSRDREGEKLFF
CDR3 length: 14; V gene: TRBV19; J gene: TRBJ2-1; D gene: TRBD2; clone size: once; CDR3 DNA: TGTGCCAGTAGCCGAGCGGGGGGGCCGGGCGAGCAGTTCTTC; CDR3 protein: CASSRAGGPGEQFF
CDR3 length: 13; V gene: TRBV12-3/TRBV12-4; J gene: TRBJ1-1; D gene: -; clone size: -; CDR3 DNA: TGTGCCAGCAGTTTAGTGGACAACGGTGAAGCTTTCTTT; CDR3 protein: CASSLVDNGEAFF
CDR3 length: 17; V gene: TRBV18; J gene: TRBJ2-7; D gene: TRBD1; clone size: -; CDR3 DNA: TGTGCCAGCTCACCACCGATTGGGCAGGGGGCTTGGCAGGAGCAGTACTTC; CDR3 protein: CASSPPIGQGAWQEQYF
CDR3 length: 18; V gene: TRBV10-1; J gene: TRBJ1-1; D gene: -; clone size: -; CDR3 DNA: TGCGCCAGCAGTGAGTCGGGCCTCGGGGGGGGAATGAACACTGAAGCTTTCTTT; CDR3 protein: CASSESGLGGGMNTEAFF
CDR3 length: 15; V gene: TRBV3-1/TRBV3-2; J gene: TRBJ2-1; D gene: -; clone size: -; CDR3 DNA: TGTGCCAGCAGCCAGACGACGGGGTCCTACAATGAGCAGTTCTTC; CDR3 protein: CASSQTTGSYNEQFF